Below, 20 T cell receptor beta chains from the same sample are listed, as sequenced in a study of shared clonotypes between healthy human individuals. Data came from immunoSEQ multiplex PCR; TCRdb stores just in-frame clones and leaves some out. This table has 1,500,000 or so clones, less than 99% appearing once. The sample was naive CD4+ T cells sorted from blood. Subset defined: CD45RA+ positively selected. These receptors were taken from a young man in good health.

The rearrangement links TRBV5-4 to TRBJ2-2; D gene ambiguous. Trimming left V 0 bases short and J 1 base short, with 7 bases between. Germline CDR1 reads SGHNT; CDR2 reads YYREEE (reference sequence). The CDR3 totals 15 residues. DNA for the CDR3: TGTGCCAGCAGCTTGGACAGTCGGAACACCGGGGAGCTGTTTTTT. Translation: CASSLDSRNTGELFF.

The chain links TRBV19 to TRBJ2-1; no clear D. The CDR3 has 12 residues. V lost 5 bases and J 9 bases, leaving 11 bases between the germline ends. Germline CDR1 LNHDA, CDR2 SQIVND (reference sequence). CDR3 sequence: CASSLGSAEQFF. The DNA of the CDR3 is TGTGCCAGTAGTCTGGGTTCAGCTGAGCAGTTCTTC.

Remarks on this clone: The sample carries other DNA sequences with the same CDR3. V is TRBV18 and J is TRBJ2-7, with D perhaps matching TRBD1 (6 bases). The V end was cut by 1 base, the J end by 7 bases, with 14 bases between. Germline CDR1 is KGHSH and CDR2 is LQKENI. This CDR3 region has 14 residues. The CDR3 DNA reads TGTGCCAGCTCACCACTTAGGGGGTCAGGGGAGCAGTACTTC. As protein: CASSPLRGSGEQYF.

The DNA of the CDR3 is TGTGCCAGCAGCCGAGAAACAGGGAATGAGCAGTTCTTC. It translates to CASSRETGNEQFF. This chain connects TRBV7-8 to TRBJ2-1; possibly TRBD1 for D (6 bases). The CDR3 runs 13 residues. In germline, CDR1 is SGHVS, CDR2 FQNEAQ. V lost 5 bases to trimming and J lost 7 bases, with 12 bases between them.

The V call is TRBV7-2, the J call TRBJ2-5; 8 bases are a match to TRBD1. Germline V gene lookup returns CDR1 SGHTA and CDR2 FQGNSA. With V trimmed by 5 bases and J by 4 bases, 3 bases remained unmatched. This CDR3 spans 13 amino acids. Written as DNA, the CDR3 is TGTGCCAGCAGCGCCGGGACAGGAGAGACCCAGTACTTC. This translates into CASSAGTGETQYF.

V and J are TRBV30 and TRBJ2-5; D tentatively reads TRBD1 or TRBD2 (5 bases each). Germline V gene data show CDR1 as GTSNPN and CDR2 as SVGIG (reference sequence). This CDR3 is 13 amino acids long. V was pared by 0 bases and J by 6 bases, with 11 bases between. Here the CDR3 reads CAWSVVGGKTQYF. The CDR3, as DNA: TGTGCCTGGAGTGTAGTTGGGGGTAAGACCCAGTACTTC.

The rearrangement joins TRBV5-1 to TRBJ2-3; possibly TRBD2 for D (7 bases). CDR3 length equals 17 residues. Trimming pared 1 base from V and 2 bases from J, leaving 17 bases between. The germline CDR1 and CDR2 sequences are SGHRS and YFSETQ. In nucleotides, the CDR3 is TGCGCCAGCAGCTTGTGGGGGAGGGACAAACCCACAGATACGCAGTATTTT. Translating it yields CASSLWGRDKPTDTQYF.

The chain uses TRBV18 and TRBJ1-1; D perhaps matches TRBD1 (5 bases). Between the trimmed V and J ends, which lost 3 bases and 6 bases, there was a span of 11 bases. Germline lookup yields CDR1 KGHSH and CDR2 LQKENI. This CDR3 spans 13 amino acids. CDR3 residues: CASSPPGSPEAFF. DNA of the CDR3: TGTGCCAGCTCACCTCCAGGGTCGCCTGAAGCTTTCTTT.

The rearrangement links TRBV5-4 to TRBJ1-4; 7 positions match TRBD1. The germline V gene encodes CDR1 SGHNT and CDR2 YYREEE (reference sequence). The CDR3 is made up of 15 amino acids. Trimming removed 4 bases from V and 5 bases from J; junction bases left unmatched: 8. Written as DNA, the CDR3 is TGTGCCAGCAGCGGCCGGGACAGCCAAAATGAAAAACTGTTTTTT. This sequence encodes CASSGRDSQNEKLFF.

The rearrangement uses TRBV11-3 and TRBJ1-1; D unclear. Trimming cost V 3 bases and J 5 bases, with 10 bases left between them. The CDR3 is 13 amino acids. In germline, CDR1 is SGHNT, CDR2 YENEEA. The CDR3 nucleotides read TGTGCCAGCAGCTTCAACCAGTGGACTGAAGCTTTCTTT. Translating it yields CASSFNQWTEAFF.

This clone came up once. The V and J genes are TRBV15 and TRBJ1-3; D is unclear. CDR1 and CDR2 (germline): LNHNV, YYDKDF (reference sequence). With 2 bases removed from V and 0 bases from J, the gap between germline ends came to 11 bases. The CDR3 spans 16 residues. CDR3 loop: CATSRWGSSSGNTIYF. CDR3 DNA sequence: TGTGCCACCAGCAGATGGGGTTCTAGCTCTGGAAACACCATATATTTT.

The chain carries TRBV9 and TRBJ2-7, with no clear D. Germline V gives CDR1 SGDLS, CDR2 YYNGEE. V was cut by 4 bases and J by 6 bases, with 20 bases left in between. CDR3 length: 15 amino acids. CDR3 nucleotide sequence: TGTGCCAGCAGCCCAGAGCTTCCTGGGGTTTCCGAGCAGTACTTC. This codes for CASSPELPGVSEQYF.

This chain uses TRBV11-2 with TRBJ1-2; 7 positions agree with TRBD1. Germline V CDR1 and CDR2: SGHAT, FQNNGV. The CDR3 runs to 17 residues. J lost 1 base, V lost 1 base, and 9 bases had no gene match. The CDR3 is CASSLGLRDSINYGYTF. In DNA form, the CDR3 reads TGTGCCAGCAGCTTAGGACTCCGGGACAGTATTAACTATGGCTACACCTTC.

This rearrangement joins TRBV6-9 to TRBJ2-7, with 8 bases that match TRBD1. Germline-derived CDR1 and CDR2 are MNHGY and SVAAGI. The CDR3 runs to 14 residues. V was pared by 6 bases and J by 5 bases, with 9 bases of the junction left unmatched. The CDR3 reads CASRRIDRGNEQYF. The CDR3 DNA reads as TGTGCCAGCAGACGAATCGACAGGGGCAACGAGCAGTACTTC.

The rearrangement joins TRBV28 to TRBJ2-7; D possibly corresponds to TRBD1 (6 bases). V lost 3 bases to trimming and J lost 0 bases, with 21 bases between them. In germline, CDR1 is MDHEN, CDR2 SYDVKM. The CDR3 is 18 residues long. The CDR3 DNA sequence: TGTGCCAGCAGTTTGGGCCTAACCGGGACACTTGGCTCCTACGAGCAGTACTTC. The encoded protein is CASSLGLTGTLGSYEQYF.

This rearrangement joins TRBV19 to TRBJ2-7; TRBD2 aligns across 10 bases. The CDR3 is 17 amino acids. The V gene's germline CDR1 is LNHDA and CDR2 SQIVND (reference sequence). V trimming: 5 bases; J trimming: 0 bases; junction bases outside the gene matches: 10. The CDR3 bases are TGTGCCAGTAGTCCCCCCAAACTAGCGGGAAGCTCCTACGAGCAGTACTTC. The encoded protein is CASSPPKLAGSSYEQYF.

For the CDR3, the DNA is TGCGCCAGCAGCAACTACCGGGACAGGGGGAGCAGCCACGAGCAGTACTTC. This sequence encodes CASSNYRDRGSSHEQYF. This sequence joins TRBV5-1 and TRBJ2-7; 11 nucleotides agree with TRBD1. The V gene end was trimmed by 4 bases and the J gene end by 5 bases; junction bases not matched to a gene: 14. This CDR3 has 17 residues. CDR1 is SGHRS, CDR2 YFSETQ, per germline.

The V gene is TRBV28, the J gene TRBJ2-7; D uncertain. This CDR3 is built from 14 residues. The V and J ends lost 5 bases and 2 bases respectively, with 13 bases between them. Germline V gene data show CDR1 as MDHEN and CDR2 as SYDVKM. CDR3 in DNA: TGTGCCAGCAGTCCCACGGGCAAACCCTACGAGCAGTACTTC. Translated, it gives CASSPTGKPYEQYF.

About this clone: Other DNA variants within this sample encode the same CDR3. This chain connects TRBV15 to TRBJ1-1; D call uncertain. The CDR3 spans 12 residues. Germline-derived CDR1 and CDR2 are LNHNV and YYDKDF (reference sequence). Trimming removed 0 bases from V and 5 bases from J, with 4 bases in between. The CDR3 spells CATSRDRTEAFF. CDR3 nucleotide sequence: TGTGCCACCAGCAGAGATCGAACTGAAGCTTTCTTT.

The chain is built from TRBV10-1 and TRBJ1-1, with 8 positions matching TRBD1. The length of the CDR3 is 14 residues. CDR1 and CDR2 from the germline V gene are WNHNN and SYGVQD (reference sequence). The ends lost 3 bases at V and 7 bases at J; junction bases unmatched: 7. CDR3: CASSERTGFDEAFF. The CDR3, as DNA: TGCGCCAGCAGTGAAAGGACAGGGTTTGATGAAGCTTTCTTT.